This T cell receptor beta chain comes out of a study of vaccination effects on CD4 cells after COVID-19. Within the ViraFEST assay, antigen-specific CD4+ T cells underwent expansion with viral peptide pools prior to sequencing. At the end of roughly ten days of culture, CD4+ T cells were isolated. Here immunoSEQ multiplex PCR was the method, and the copy in TCRdb shows in-frame clones only, minus some. The sample contains approximately 15,000 clones, 76% of which appear only once. Germline CDR1 and CDR2: ENHRY and SYGVKD. The CDR3 has 15 amino acids. J gave up 4 bases and V 6 bases, and 7 bases lay outside the gene matches. In the case of this clone: Its antigen is still unknown.

The origin of this receptor is a human donor who received a COVID-19 vaccine. The sequenced sample was CD4+ T cells from PBMCs cultured with HCoV-229E spike peptides, obtained before COVID-19 vaccination. The chain is built from TRBV10-3 and TRBJ2-7; TRBD2 matches 12 bases. The CDR3 DNA reads TGTGCCATCAGCCCCACTAGCGGGGGGACTTACGAGCAGTACTTC. Encoded protein: CAISPTSGGTYEQYF.